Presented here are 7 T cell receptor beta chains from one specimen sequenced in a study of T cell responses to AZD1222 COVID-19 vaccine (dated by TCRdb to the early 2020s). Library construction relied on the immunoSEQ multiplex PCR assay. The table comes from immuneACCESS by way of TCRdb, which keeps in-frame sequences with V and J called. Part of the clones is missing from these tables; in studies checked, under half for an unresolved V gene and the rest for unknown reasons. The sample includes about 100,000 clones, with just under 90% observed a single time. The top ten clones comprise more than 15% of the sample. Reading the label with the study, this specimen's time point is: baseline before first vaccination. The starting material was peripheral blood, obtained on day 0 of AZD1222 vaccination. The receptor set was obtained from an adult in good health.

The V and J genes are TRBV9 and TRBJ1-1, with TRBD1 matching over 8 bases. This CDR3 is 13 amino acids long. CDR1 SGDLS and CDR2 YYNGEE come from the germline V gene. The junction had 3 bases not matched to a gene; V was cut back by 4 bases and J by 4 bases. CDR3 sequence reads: CASSTGTGTEAFF. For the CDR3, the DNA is TGTGCCAGCAGCACCGGGACAGGCACTGAAGCTTTCTTT.

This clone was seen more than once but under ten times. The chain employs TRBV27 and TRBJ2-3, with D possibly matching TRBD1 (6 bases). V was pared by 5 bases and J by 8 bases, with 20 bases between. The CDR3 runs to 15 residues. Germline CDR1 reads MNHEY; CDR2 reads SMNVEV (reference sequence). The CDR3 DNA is TGTGCCAGCAGTCCTTATACCCCGGGACACGGTACGCAGTATTTT. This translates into CASSPYTPGHGTQYF.

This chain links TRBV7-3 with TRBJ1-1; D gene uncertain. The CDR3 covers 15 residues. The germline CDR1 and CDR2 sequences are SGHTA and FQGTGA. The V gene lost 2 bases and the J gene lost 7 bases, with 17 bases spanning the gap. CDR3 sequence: CASSLSVTPDFEAFF. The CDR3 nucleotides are TGTGCCAGCAGCTTATCAGTGACCCCTGACTTTGAAGCTTTCTTT.

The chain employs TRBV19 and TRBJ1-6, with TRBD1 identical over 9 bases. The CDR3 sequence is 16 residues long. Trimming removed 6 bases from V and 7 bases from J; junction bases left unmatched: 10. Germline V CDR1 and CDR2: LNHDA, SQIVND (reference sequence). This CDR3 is CASRFIRDRDNSPLHF. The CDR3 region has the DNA TGTGCCAGTAGGTTTATCCGGGACAGGGACAATTCACCCCTCCACTTT.

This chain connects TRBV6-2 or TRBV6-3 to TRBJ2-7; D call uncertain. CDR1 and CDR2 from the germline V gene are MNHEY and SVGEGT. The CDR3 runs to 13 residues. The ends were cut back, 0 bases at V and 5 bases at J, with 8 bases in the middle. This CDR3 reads CASSYSNGHEQYF. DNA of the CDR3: TGTGCCAGCAGTTACTCGAACGGTCACGAGCAGTACTTC.

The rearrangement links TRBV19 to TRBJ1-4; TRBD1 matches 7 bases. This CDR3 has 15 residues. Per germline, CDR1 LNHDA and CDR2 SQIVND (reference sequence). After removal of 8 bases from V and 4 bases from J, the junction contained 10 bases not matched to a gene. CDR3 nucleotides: TGTGCCAGTTCAATTGGGGGACAGATTAATGAAAAACTGTTTTTT. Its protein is CASSIGGQINEKLFF.

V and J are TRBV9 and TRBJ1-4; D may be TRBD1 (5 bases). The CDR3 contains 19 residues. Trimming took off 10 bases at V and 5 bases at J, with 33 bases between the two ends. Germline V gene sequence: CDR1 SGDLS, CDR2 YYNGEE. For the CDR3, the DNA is TGTGCCCCCAGCGTAAGGAGGGGTCCCTGGACGGGCAGAAATGAAAAACTGTTTTTT. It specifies CAPSVRRGPWTGRNEKLFF.